What follows are 2 T cell receptor beta chains derived from one specimen sequenced in a study of graft-versus-host responses after intestinal transplantation. Clones were read by immunoSEQ multiplex PCR, and TCRdb kept only the in-frame ones, dropping some. In the table there are 11,000 to 15,000 clones, roughly 29% of which are singletons. The sequenced sample was alloreactive CD4+ T cells from a mixed lymphocyte reaction culture, obtained before intestinal transplant. The subset was: CFSE-low proliferating T cells sorted from roughly 6-day pre-transplant mixed lymphocyte reaction (GvH or HvG direction). The source is a human patient who received an intestinal transplant.

CDR3 sequence: CASSYTRTSVYEQFF. Here the CDR3 DNA reads TGTGCCAGCAGTTACACCCGGACTAGCGTTTATGAGCAGTTCTTC. The chain uses TRBV6-5 and TRBJ2-1, with 9 bases that match TRBD2. V shed 2 bases and J 8 bases; nucleotides not matched to a gene: 7. CDR3 size: 15 residues. Germline V gives CDR1 MNHEY, CDR2 SVGAGI.

This clone has more than one count but fewer than ten. The chain has TRBV6-1 and TRBJ1-3; no reliable D call. The CDR3 contains 12 residues. Trimming pared 11 bases from V and 1 base from J, leaving 9 bases between. CDR1 and CDR2 from the germline V gene are MNHNS and SASEGT. The CDR3 DNA reads as TGTGCCGGTGGGGTATCTGGAAACACCATATATTTT. Residues: CAGGVSGNTIYF.